Following are 14 T cell receptor beta chains from one sample sequenced in a study of blood T cell repertoires in COVID-19. Only in-frame clones appear in the TCRdb table, and some are missing; sequencing was by immunoSEQ multiplex PCR. The table shows over 250,000 clones, with approximately 88% occurring only once. Sequencing input: peripheral blood. These receptors were taken from a woman in her seventies with COVID-19, enrolled during active disease.

This rearrangement joins TRBV3-1 (or the pseudogene TRBV3-2) to TRBJ2-7, with 7 bases fitting TRBD2. With V trimmed by 1 base and J by 0 bases, 18 bases remained unmatched. This CDR3 has 20 residues. Germline-derived CDR1 and CDR2 are LGHDT and YNNKEL (reference sequence). CDR3 region: CASSQVWGPLANFYSYEQYF. The DNA of the CDR3 is TGTGCCAGCAGCCAAGTGTGGGGACCACTAGCGAATTTCTACTCCTACGAGCAGTACTTC.

V usage is TRBV19 and J usage is TRBJ2-6; perhaps TRBD2 as D (5 bases). CDR1 and CDR2 (germline): LNHDA, SQIVND (reference sequence). The CDR3 has 13 amino acids. V gave up 6 bases and J gave up 2 bases, with 5 bases separating them. The CDR3 here is CASSGTGANVLTF. In nucleotides, the CDR3 is TGTGCCAGTAGCGGGACTGGGGCCAACGTCCTGACTTTC.

The rearrangement links TRBV15 to TRBJ1-5, with D possibly matching TRBD1 (5 bases). CDR3 size: 14 residues. V was trimmed by 5 bases and J by 7 bases, leaving 15 bases between them. From germline, CDR1 is LNHNV and CDR2 YYDKDF (reference sequence). The CDR3 nucleotides read TGTGCCACCAGCGCCGTCTCCAGGGCCCAGCCCCAGCATTTT. It encodes CATSAVSRAQPQHF.

This sequence joins TRBV24-1 and TRBJ2-1, with 14 bases lining up with TRBD2. Germline V gene data show CDR1 as KGHDR and CDR2 as SFDVKD. The CDR3 runs to 14 residues. The V and J ends lost 9 bases and 10 bases, in that order; junction bases with no gene match: 7. Written as DNA, the CDR3 is TGTGCCACCGCGGGACTAGCGGGAGTAGGCGAGCAGTTCTTC. Protein sequence: CATAGLAGVGEQFF.

V is TRBV29-1 and J is TRBJ2-3; TRBD1 might be the D (6 bases). Germline V lookup: CDR1 SQVTM, CDR2 ANQGSEA. This CDR3 has 17 amino acids. Trimming shortened V by 0 bases and J by 2 bases, and 18 bases separated the two germline ends. CDR3 residues: CSVEDMGATLITDTQYF. The CDR3 DNA sequence: TGCAGCGTTGAAGATATGGGGGCGACTCTGATCACAGATACGCAGTATTTT.

This sequence joins TRBV10-3 and TRBJ2-7; 9 bases align to TRBD2. After removal of 10 bases from V and 3 bases from J, the junction contained 4 bases not matched to a gene. The CDR3 is 12 amino acids. Germline values: CDR1 ENHRY, CDR2 SYGVKD. CDR3 protein: CATRTSDYEQYF. The CDR3 region has the DNA TGTGCCACGCGGACTAGCGACTACGAGCAGTACTTC.

The rearrangement joins TRBV12-2 to TRBJ2-7; TRBD2, the table's D call, was not compared with the DNA. TRBV12-2 is tagged as a pseudogene. This CDR3 has 16 residues. The CDR3 loop reads CASRLGLASECEEQYF. CDR3 nucleotides: TGTGCAAGTCGCTTAGGATTGGCTAGCGAGTGTGAGGAGCAGTACTTC.

The chain links TRBV29-1 to TRBJ2-3; D is perhaps TRBD2 (5 bases). V gave up 7 bases and J gave up 2 bases, with 10 bases separating them. Germline V CDR1 and CDR2: SQVTM, ANQGSEA. The CDR3 spans 12 residues. CDR3 in amino acids: CSDSESTDTQYF. CDR3 bases: TGCAGCGATAGCGAATCCACAGATACGCAGTATTTT.

This chain joins TRBV25-1 and TRBJ2-3; 10 nucleotides agree with TRBD1. The V segment lost 7 bases and the J segment 6 bases; nucleotides outside the gene matches: 10. In germline, CDR1 is MGHDK, CDR2 SYGVNS. CDR3 length: 15 amino acids. CDR3 nucleotide sequence: TGTGCCAGCACCCCTGCGACAGGGGGCGCGGATACGCAGTATTTT. Its protein is CASTPATGGADTQYF.

V and J are TRBV11-3 and TRBJ2-7; a possible D gene is TRBD1 (6 bases). From germline, CDR1 is SGHNT and CDR2 YENEEA. This CDR3 is built from 14 residues. Trimming removed 5 bases from V and 3 bases from J, with 14 bases in between. The DNA for the CDR3 is TGTGCCAGCAGCGAGAGGACAGAAATCTACGAGCAGTACTTC. Its protein product is CASSERTEIYEQYF.

The V gene is TRBV6-5, the J gene TRBJ2-7, with 10 bases lining up with TRBD2. The CDR3 consists of 14 residues. Losses at the gene ends were 6 bases for V and 6 bases for J; bases not matched to a gene: 8. Per the germline V gene, CDR1 is MNHEY and CDR2 is SVGAGI. CDR3 bases: TGTGCCAGCAGAGCGGGAGGGTTGTTAGGCGAGCAGTACTTC. As protein: CASRAGGLLGEQYF.

The chain recombines TRBV7-9 with TRBJ2-2; weak D call: TRBD2 (5 bases). The ends were cut back, 5 bases at V and 7 bases at J, with 20 bases in the middle. Per germline, CDR1 SEHNR and CDR2 FQNEAQ (reference sequence). The CDR3 spans 16 residues. This CDR3 reads CASSRGQLLGGGELFF. CDR3 sequence (DNA): TGTGCCAGCAGCCGAGGTCAACTCCTCGGAGGCGGGGAGCTGTTTTTT.

The chain recombines TRBV10-3 with TRBJ1-2; maybe TRBD1 (6 bases). Germline CDR1 reads ENHRY; CDR2 reads SYGVKD. The CDR3 totals 12 residues. V lost 0 bases and J 8 bases, leaving 7 bases between the germline ends. The CDR3 region has the DNA TGTGCCATCAGTGAGTCGGGACAAGGCTACACCTTC. As protein: CAISESGQGYTF.

The chain has TRBV5-6 and TRBJ2-1, with D maybe TRBD1 (5 bases). CDR3 length: 14 residues. Trimming pared 0 bases from V and 5 bases from J, leaving 9 bases between. Germline V lookup: CDR1 SGHDT, CDR2 YYEEEE. The CDR3 here is CASSLDRWNNEQFF. CDR3 bases: TGTGCCAGCAGCTTGGACAGGTGGAACAATGAGCAGTTCTTC.